The TCR beta chain described here comes from a study of Graves' ophthalmopathy and Graves' hyperthyroidism. From RNA, the CDR3 regions of TCR beta chains were amplified and sequenced. Second-round multiplex PCR came after first-round RT-PCR with HTBI primers. TCRdb analysed the multiplex PCR reads with MiXCR anew, one entry per CDR3 protein. This sample has a few hundred thousand distinct CDR3 sequences, with just over 15% found just once. The length of the CDR3 is 17 residues. With 5 bases removed from V and 11 bases from J, the gap between germline ends came to 30 bases. Lactation, pregnancy, uncontrolled infections and other autoimmune diseases were all grounds for excluding patients.

This chain uses TRBV12-3 or TRBV12-4 with TRBJ1-1; tentatively, D is TRBD1 (5 bases). Sample: peripheral blood. The source of this sequence is a woman younger than 35 with stable Graves' hyperthyroidism. Written as DNA, the CDR3 is TGTGCCAGCAGTCCACGACCGTCTTGGCAGGGAGGTAGTTCGGCTTTCTTT. Translating gives CASSPRPSWQGGSSAFF.